Sequencing of this TCR beta chain was carried out in a study of vaccination and CD4 T cells after COVID-19 (dated 2022 in TCRdb). Some background on the complete study: Convalescent patients had a positive SARS-CoV-2 result on nasal swab PCR, and of these patients, under ten had mild disease and one had severe disease. The convalescent cohort comprised six males and four females, including two Hispanic individuals, seven Caucasians, two Asians and one multiracial person. Each participant got two doses of either the Pfizer-BioNTech BNT162b2 vaccine (n=8) or the Moderna mRNA-1273 vaccine (n=2). Post-COVID blood samples from convalescent patients were collected a median of roughly 100 days after diagnosis, with a range of roughly 30 to 161 days. Post-vaccine blood samples were collected a median of about 69 days after the second vaccine dose, ranging from roughly 14 to 241 days. Culture stimuli were overlapping spike peptide pools from SARS-CoV-2 and from the common cold coronaviruses HCoV-NL63, HCoV-OC43 and HCoV-229E. As controls, cultures received a CEFX viral epitope pool (the positive control), an HIV-1 Nef peptide pool (the negative control), or no peptide at all. In around ten COVID-19 convalescent patients and a few infection-naive healthy vaccine recipients, the spike-specific CD4+ TCR repertoire before mRNA vaccination was compared with the repertoire after mRNA vaccination.

Read against the paper, the sample's treatment or condition label means: 10-day PBMC culture with coronavirus spike peptide pools or control peptides (ViraFEST assay). The ViraFEST assay was used in the study, in which antigen-specific T cells were expanded with peptide pools and expanded clonotypes were subsequently identified by TCR sequencing. Positive SARS-CoV-2 PCR tests in the convalescent patients dated from March to December 2020, before Alpha, Beta and Delta variants emerged in the United States. PBMCs were cultured at 1.5 million to 2 million per well in IMDM supplemented with approximately 5% human AB serum and 8.5 to 10 IU/ml IL-2, with approximately 9.2 ug/ml peptide pools added. On days 3 and 7, half of the culture medium was replaced with fresh IL-2-containing medium. After 10 days of culture, CD4+ T cells were isolated by negative selection using the EasySep CD4+ T cell isolation kit. PBMCs were separated from whole blood using Ficoll-Paque Plus gradient centrifugation and then either used fresh or cryopreserved at -140C. Culture conditions were generally each tested in triplicate wells.

This clonotype was seen a few times. Its specific antigen is unknown. No much larger clonotype is one base removed from it; base qualities were not supplied. Paper-wide results and their limitations: Only a relatively small number of convalescent patients were included in the study, and early timepoints following natural infection were not analyzed. Among the post-vaccine SARS-CoV-2-reactive clones in convalescent patients, a median approximately 86% showed up only after vaccination, which suggests vaccine-specific priming. The median count of SARS-CoV-2-reactive clonotypes went up from under 25 after infection to 38 after vaccination, although the change was not significant. In convalescent patients, nearly all vaccine-specific clones (304 of 307) were found to be mono-reactive for SARS-CoV-2 spike rather than cross-reactive with common cold coronaviruses.

Libraries came from PCR. At the Johns Hopkins FTIC core, DNA from the cultured CD4+ T cells underwent TCR sequencing with the Oncomine TCR Beta short-read assay. The QIAamp micro DNA kit was used to extract genomic DNA from the cultured CD4+ T cells. Oncomine TCR Beta libraries from cultured CD4+ T cells were pooled with unique dual indexes and sequenced on an Illumina iSeq 100. From the authors' description of their analysis: Non-productive sequences were removed, and CDR3s not starting with C, not ending with F or W, or shorter than 7 amino acids were discarded. Antigen-specific clonotypes were identified using the MANAFEST web application through comparison of peptide-stimulated wells with reference and other culture wells. To be called positive, a clone needed an FDR below 0.05, an odds ratio above 5, and a productive frequency above 0.1% in at least two of three replicate wells. A clonotype counted as cross-reactive if it showed significant expansion both in the SARS-CoV-2 spike wells and in at least one common cold coronavirus spike condition. Similarity between CDR3 sequences was evaluated in R version 3.6.1 using Levenshtein distances (stringdist) and unrooted phylogenetic trees (ape). TCRdb reanalyzed the raw reads on its own, using fastp at Q25 for trimming and MiXCR for clone calling, and kept in-frame beta chains. Each CDR3 protein appears once, grouped with its most common genes and DNA. The authors' filters were not applied to this entry. Within this sample are about 14,000 distinct CDR3 sequences, with around 56% of them counted one time only. Approximately 12% of the sample is in the top ten clones.

Reading from cysteine to phenylalanine, the CDR3 counts 12 amino acids. Solely the CDR3 DNA is kept, with 36 bases framed from the first base. In the germline V gene, CDR1 corresponds to SGHTA and CDR2 to FQGNSA. Trimming costs V 4 bases and J 9 bases, and their ends lie 12 bases apart. Sequencing was carried out using CD4+ T cells from blood, cultured in vitro. The clonotype comes from a human donor who had recovered from COVID-19. The chain is assembled from TRBV7-2 and TRBJ2-5; no confident D gene assignment can be made. The CDR3 region has the sequence CASSSRLGPQYF. DNA sequence: TGTGCCAGCAGCTCTCGTTTGGGTCCCCAGTACTTC.